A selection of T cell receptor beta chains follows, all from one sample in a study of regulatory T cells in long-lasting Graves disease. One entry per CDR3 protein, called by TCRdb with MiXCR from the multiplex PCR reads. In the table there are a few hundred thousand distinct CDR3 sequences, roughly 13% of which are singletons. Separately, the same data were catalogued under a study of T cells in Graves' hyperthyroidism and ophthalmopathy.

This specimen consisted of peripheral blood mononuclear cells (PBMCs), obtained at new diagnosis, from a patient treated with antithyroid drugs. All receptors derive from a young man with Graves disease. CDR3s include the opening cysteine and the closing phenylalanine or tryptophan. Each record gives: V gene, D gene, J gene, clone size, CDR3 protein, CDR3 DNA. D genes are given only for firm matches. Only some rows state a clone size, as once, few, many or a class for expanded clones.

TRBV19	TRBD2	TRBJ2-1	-	CASSLGASGRKEQFF	TGTGCCAGTAGCTTGGGGGCTAGCGGGAGAAAAGAGCAGTTCTTC
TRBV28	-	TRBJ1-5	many	CASSSGAIGPQHF	TGTGCCAGCAGTTCGGGCGCAATCGGGCCCCAGCATTTT
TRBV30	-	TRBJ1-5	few	CAWSVNSNQPQHF	TGTGCCTGGAGTGTCAACAGCAATCAGCCCCAGCATTTT
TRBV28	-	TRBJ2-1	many	CASSPLRAEQFF	TGTGCCAGCAGCCCTTTAAGGGCTGAGCAGTTCTTC
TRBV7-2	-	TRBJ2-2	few	CASSVAALTTGELFF	TGTGCCAGCAGCGTAGCCGCTCTTACGACCGGGGAGCTGTTTTTT
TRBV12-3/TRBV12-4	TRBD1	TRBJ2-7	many	CASSSWTGSSNEQYF	TGTGCCAGCAGTTCCTGGACAGGGAGCTCGAACGAGCAGTACTTC
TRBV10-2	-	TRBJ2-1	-	CASSESDLGTYNEQFF	TGCGCCAGCAGTGAGTCGGACCTAGGCACCTACAATGAGCAGTTCTTC
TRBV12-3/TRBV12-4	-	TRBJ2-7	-	CASSPWGRVWTYEQYF	TGTGCCAGCAGTCCCTGGGGGCGCGTCTGGACCTACGAGCAGTACTTC
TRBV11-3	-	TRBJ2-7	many	CASSPGGSGTDEQYF	TGTGCCAGCAGCCCGGGGGGTAGCGGGACAGACGAGCAGTACTTC
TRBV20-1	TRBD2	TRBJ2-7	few	CSAPELAGPYEQYF	TGCAGTGCACCTGAACTAGCGGGGCCCTACGAGCAGTACTTC
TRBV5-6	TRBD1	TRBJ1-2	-	CASSTQGNYGYTF	TGTGCCAGCAGCACACAGGGGAACTATGGCTACACCTTC
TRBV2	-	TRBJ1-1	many	CASSAEGGTEAFF	TGTGCCAGCAGCGCAGAGGGGGGCACTGAAGCTTTCTTT
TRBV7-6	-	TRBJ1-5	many	CASSLIGGTLGNQPQHF	TGTGCCAGCAGCTTAATCGGGGGGACCCTCGGCAATCAGCCCCAGCATTTT
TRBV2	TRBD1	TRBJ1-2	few	CASSEMGGTAANYGYTF	TGTGCCAGCAGTGAAATGGGTGGGACAGCAGCTAACTATGGCTACACCTTC
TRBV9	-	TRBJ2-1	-	CASSVAAPRGDEQFF	TGTGCCAGCAGCGTAGCTGCCCCTCGGGGTGATGAGCAGTTCTTC
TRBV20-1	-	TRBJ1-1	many	CSARAPGYEAFF	TGCAGTGCTAGAGCTCCAGGATATGAAGCTTTCTTT
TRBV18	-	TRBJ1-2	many	CASSPPAGTALGYTF	TGTGCCAGCTCACCACCGGCTGGAACCGCTCTGGGCTACACCTTC
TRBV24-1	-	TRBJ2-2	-	CATSDGTGNTGELFF	TGTGCCACCAGTGATGGTACGGGGAACACCGGGGAGCTGTTTTTT
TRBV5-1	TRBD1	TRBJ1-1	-	CASSVTGATNTEAFF	TGCGCCAGCAGCGTCACAGGGGCCACGAACACTGAAGCTTTCTTT
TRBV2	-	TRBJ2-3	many	CALGAGPGADTQYF	TGTGCCTTGGGGGCGGGACCGGGGGCAGATACGCAGTATTTT
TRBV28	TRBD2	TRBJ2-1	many	CASSFSGDLAGDQNNEQFF	TGTGCCAGCAGTTTCTCAGGGGATCTAGCGGGAGACCAGAACAATGAGCAGTTCTTC
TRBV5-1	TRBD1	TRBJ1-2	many	CASSLFGTEGGYTF	TGCGCCAGCAGCTTGTTTGGGACAGAGGGGGGCTACACCTTC
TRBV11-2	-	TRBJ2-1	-	CASRPGPGRGSYNEQFF	TGTGCCAGCAGACCAGGACCAGGGAGAGGCTCCTACAATGAGCAGTTCTTC
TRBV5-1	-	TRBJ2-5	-	CASSTSGRETQYF	TGCGCCAGTAGTACCTCAGGACGCGAGACCCAGTACTTC
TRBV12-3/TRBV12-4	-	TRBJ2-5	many	CASSRFQAKYETQYF	TGTGCCAGCAGTCGTTTTCAGGCGAAGTACGAGACCCAGTACTTC
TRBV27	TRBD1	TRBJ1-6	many	CASSPGQKSSPLHF	TGTGCCAGCAGTCCGGGACAGAAAAGCTCACCCCTCCACTTT
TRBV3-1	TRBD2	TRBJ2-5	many	CASSQDRVGGVGETQYF	TGTGCCAGCAGCCAAGATCGAGTGGGAGGGGTCGGGGAGACCCAGTACTTC
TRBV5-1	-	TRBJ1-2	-	CASTLGSNYGYTF	TGCGCCAGCACCTTAGGAAGTAACTATGGCTACACCTTC
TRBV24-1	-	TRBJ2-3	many	CATSDHTGLGTDTQYF	TGTGCCACCAGTGACCATACAGGGCTCGGCACAGATACGCAGTATTTT
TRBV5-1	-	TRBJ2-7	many	CASSWGTAYEQYF	TGCGCCAGCAGTTGGGGGACGGCCTACGAGCAGTACTTC
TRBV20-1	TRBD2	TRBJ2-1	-	CSARLAGDINEQFF	TGCAGTGCTCGACTAGCGGGAGATATCAATGAGCAGTTCTTC